A selection of T cell receptor beta chains follows, all from one sample in a study of long-term antiretroviral therapy in people with HIV. The protocol was immunoSEQ multiplex PCR, while the TCRdb copy is restricted to in-frame clones and leaves out a portion. The data hold tens of thousands of clones, with 65% to 85% observed a single time. The sequences come from unsorted PBMCs, collected 1.2 years after starting antiretroviral therapy. The source of these receptors is a woman aged 35 to 49 with HIV. The CDR3 runs from the conserved cysteine through the conserved F or W. The D gene is left open where the match is weak. Not all rows give a size; the values are once, few, many and, for expanded clones, a class.

TRBV14	.	TRBJ1-2	.	CASSQGLVYGYTF	TGTGCCAGCAGCCAAGGATTAGTGTATGGCTACACCTTC
TRBV18	TRBD2	TRBJ2-1	.	CASSPPIRGGIWNEQFF	TGTGCCAGCTCACCACCGATCCGGGGGGGCATTTGGAATGAGCAGTTCTTC
TRBV6-5	.	TRBJ1-4	.	CASRRQSFEKLFF	TGTGCCAGCAGACGACAGTCTTTTGAAAAACTGTTTTTT
TRBV5-1	.	TRBJ2-5	.	CASNEQGAQETQYF	TGCGCCAGCAATGAACAGGGAGCTCAAGAGACCCAGTACTTC
TRBV5-1	.	TRBJ1-4	.	CAAGGGNEKLFF	TGCGCCGCTGGCGGGGGTAATGAAAAACTGTTTTTT
TRBV13	.	TRBJ1-2	.	CASSFGGGDYGYTF	TGTGCCAGCAGCTTCGGCGGAGGCGACTATGGCTACACCTTC
TRBV20-1	.	TRBJ1-1	.	CSVGRGTEAFF	TGCAGTGTAGGGAGGGGCACTGAAGCTTTCTTT
TRBV5-1	.	TRBJ1-1	.	CASSLGQSGTEAFF	TGCGCCAGCAGCTTGGGACAGAGTGGGACTGAAGCTTTCTTT
TRBV7-3	TRBD2	TRBJ2-1	.	CASGGTSDEQFF	TGTGCCAGCGGCGGGACTAGCGATGAGCAGTTCTTC
TRBV7-2	TRBD2	TRBJ2-7	.	CASSLGGRGYEQYF	TGTGCCAGCAGCTTAGGCGGGAGAGGGTACGAGCAGTACTTC
TRBV6-1	TRBD1	TRBJ1-5	.	CASSSQGNQPQHF	TGTGCCAGCTCGTCACAGGGGAATCAGCCCCAGCATTTT
TRBV7-9	.	TRBJ2-1	.	CASSFGLGDGSSLF	TGTGCCAGCAGCTTTGGTTTGGGCGACGGGAGCTCCCTCTTC
TRBV2	TRBD1	TRBJ1-1	.	CASRDRGNTEAFF	TGTGCCAGCAGAGACAGGGGCAACACTGAAGCTTTCTTT
TRBV7-8	.	TRBJ1-1	.	CASSFLGLATEAFF	TGTGCCAGCAGCTTCCTGGGCCTCGCCACTGAAGCTTTCTTT
TRBV9	.	TRBJ2-3	.	CASSVVSGIGGYFTDTQYF	TGTGCCAGCAGCGTAGTTTCAGGAATCGGAGGATATTTCACAGATACGCAGTATTTT
TRBV6-5	.	TRBJ2-6	.	CASSLGPGANVLTF	TGTGCCAGCAGTTTGGGCCCTGGGGCCAACGTCCTGACTTTC
TRBV7-8	.	TRBJ1-1	once	CASSFRRETNTEAFF	TGTGCCAGCAGCTTCCGACGGGAAACGAACACTGAAGCTTTCTTT
TRBV27	.	TRBJ1-4	.	CASSRDGLNEKLFF	TGTGCCAGCAGCCGGGACGGTCTTAATGAAAAACTGTTTTTT
TRBV4-1	.	TRBJ1-1	.	CASSQVNTEAFF	TGCGCCAGCAGCCAGGTGAACACTGAAGCTTTCTTT
TRBV10-3	.	TRBJ2-6	.	CAIDSGANVLTF	TGTGCCATCGATTCTGGGGCCAACGTCCTGACTTTC
TRBV7-2	.	TRBJ1-2	once	CASSLAFSGGMSGYTF	TGTGCCAGCAGCTTAGCCTTTTCTGGGGGAATGAGTGGCTACACCTTC
TRBV2	TRBD1	TRBJ1-1	few	CASSLTGPGEAFF	TGTGCCAGCAGTTTGACAGGGCCGGGTGAAGCTTTCTTT
TRBV6-5	.	TRBJ2-5	.	CASSWGPLQETQYF	TGTGCCAGCAGTTGGGGTCCACTCCAAGAGACCCAGTACTTC
TRBV6-5	TRBD1	TRBJ2-7	.	CASSYATGAYEQYF	TGTGCCAGCAGTTACGCGACAGGGGCCTACGAGCAGTACTTC
TRBV4-3	.	TRBJ2-1	.	CASSQEPTWGNEQFF	TGCGCCAGCAGCCAAGAACCGACCTGGGGGAATGAGCAGTTCTTC
TRBV5-6	.	TRBJ2-7	.	CASSRGREPYEQYF	TGTGCCAGCTCACGGGGTAGGGAACCCTACGAGCAGTACTTC
TRBV2	.	TRBJ1-5	once	CASSVSSNQPQHF	TGTGCCAGCAGTGTAAGTAGCAATCAGCCCCAGCATTTT
TRBV2	.	TRBJ1-2	.	CASSVQSAGYTF	TGTGCCAGCAGTGTGCAGTCGGCTGGCTACACCTTC
TRBV5-4	TRBD2	TRBJ2-7	once	CASSRSGRGNEQYF	TGTGCCAGCAGCCGTAGCGGGAGGGGGAACGAGCAGTACTTC
TRBV19	TRBD1	TRBJ1-5	.	CASSITGGFWPQHF	TGTGCCAGTAGTATAACAGGGGGTTTCTGGCCCCAGCATTTT
TRBV19	TRBD2	TRBJ2-2	.	CASSIGGRGTGELFF	TGTGCCAGTAGTATAGGCGGGAGAGGTACCGGGGAGCTGTTTTTT
TRBV29-1	.	TRBJ2-2	once	CGGRNTGELFF	TGCGGTGGGAGGAACACCGGGGAGCTGTTTTTT
TRBV28	.	TRBJ2-5	.	CASEKGPQETQYF	TGTGCCAGCGAAAAGGGCCCCCAAGAGACCCAGTACTTC
TRBV7-2	TRBD1	TRBJ2-7	.	CASSFRPGQGSHEQYF	TGTGCCAGCAGCTTTCGCCCGGGACAGGGGTCCCACGAGCAGTACTTC
TRBV7-9	.	TRBJ1-2	few	CASSLQSGYTF	TGTGCCAGCAGCCTACAATCAGGCTACACCTTC
TRBV28	.	TRBJ1-1	.	CASSWIGTGEAFF	TGTGCCAGCAGTTGGATTGGGACGGGGGAAGCTTTCTTT
TRBV4-1	.	TRBJ1-3	few	CASRFGVSTGNTIYF	TGCGCCAGCAGGTTTGGAGTTTCCACTGGAAACACCATATATTTT
TRBV7-9	TRBD2	TRBJ2-7	.	CASSQALREVAEQYF	TGCGCCAGCAGCCAAGCATTGCGGGAGGTTGCCGAGCAGTACTTC
TRBV5-6	TRBD2	TRBJ2-5	.	CASSFLAGGDAETQYF	TGTGCCAGCAGCTTCCTAGCGGGAGGGGATGCGGAGACCCAGTACTTC
TRBV15	.	TRBJ1-1	.	CATSRSPTDPNTEAFF	TGTGCCACCAGCAGATCCCCGACAGACCCGAACACTGAAGCTTTCTTT
TRBV28	TRBD1	TRBJ2-2	.	CASSSVSPRLQGAGELFF	TGTGCCAGCAGTTCTGTCAGCCCGCGCCTACAGGGGGCCGGGGAGCTGTTTTTT
TRBV5-1	.	TRBJ1-1	once	CASSLAPGTDREAFF	TGCGCCAGCAGCTTGGCCCCCGGGACGGACCGTGAAGCTTTCTTT
TRBV29-1	.	TRBJ2-1	.	CSVVGYVSTGYNEQFF	TGCAGCGTTGTAGGATATGTTAGTACCGGCTACAATGAGCAGTTCTTC
TRBV7-9	TRBD2	TRBJ2-7	few	CASGTTHYEQYF	TGTGCCAGCGGGACTACCCACTACGAGCAGTACTTC
TRBV28	TRBD2	TRBJ2-3	.	CASSFLGLAEVGDTQYF	TGTGCCAGCAGTTTCCTCGGACTAGCGGAGGTGGGAGATACGCAGTATTTT
TRBV18	TRBD2	TRBJ2-7	.	CASSPKTSVYEQYF	TGTGCCAGCTCACCTAAGACTAGCGTCTACGAGCAGTACTTC
TRBV5-4	TRBD2	TRBJ2-1	.	CASSLNWVAGGWNEQFF	TGTGCCAGCAGCTTGAATTGGGTAGCGGGAGGCTGGAATGAGCAGTTCTTC
TRBV9	TRBD1	TRBJ2-7	.	CASSAQGRRSYEQYF	TGTGCCAGCAGCGCACAGGGGAGAAGGTCCTACGAGCAGTACTTC
TRBV2	.	TRBJ2-7	.	CASSAQAYEQYF	TGTGCCAGCAGCGCCCAAGCCTACGAGCAGTACTTC
TRBV28	.	TRBJ2-1	.	CASSPSQGHNEQFF	TGTGCCAGCAGCCCCTCCCAGGGACACAATGAGCAGTTCTTC
TRBV15	TRBD1	TRBJ2-7	.	CATSITGVPYPLYEQYF	TGTGCCACCAGCATCACAGGGGTCCCTTATCCCCTCTACGAGCAGTACTTC
TRBV18	.	TRBJ1-2	.	CASSPTETNYGYTF	TGTGCCAGCTCACCAACAGAGACTAACTATGGCTACACCTTC
TRBV5-1	.	TRBJ1-4	.	CASSLISSTNEKLFF	TGCGCCAGCAGCTTAATAAGCTCGACTAATGAAAAACTGTTTTTT
TRBV7-9	TRBD2	TRBJ2-5	.	CASSLAGLEETQYF	TGTGCCAGCAGCTTAGCCGGACTAGAAGAGACCCAGTACTTC
TRBV28	TRBD1	TRBJ2-5	.	CASSVTGGVQTQYF	TGTGCCAGCAGTGTGACAGGGGGCGTCCAGACCCAGTACTTC
TRBV29-1	TRBD2	TRBJ2-1	.	CSVRRQREGDEQFF	TGCAGCGTTAGGAGGCAGCGGGAGGGCGATGAGCAGTTCTTC
TRBV5-6	.	TRBJ2-7	once	CASSPRGTLLDYEQYF	TGTGCCAGCAGCCCTCGGGGCACACTCTTGGACTACGAGCAGTACTTC
TRBV7-2	.	TRBJ2-3	.	CASSPVSDTQYF	TGTGCCAGCAGCCCAGTCTCAGATACGCAGTATTTT
TRBV6-1	.	TRBJ2-7	.	CASITPGGYHYEQYF	TGTGCCAGCATTACGCCCGGGGGTTATCATTACGAGCAGTACTTC
TRBV10-3	.	TRBJ1-1	.	CAISPSWENTEAFF	TGTGCCATCAGCCCGTCATGGGAGAACACTGAAGCTTTCTTT